This T cell receptor beta chain was recorded in a study of blood T cell repertoires in COVID-19. Study summary: Sites in the United States, Italy and Spain provided acute and convalescent COVID-19 samples. T cells, B-cell-depleted T cells, or PBMCs supplied cDNA or gDNA.

In the original workflow: Amplification of reference gene primers provided the estimated nucleated cell counts. Clones were sequenced by immunoSEQ multiplex PCR, and TCRdb holds only the in-frame ones, with some missing. D and trimming were read from the DNA, whereas the V and J calls and clone size are those reported in that table. The sample lists about 75,000 clones; around nine tenths were seen once. This clone was detected a few times. With V trimmed by 2 bases and J by 10 bases, 15 bases remained unmatched. The CDR3 spans 16 residues. Germline V gene data show CDR1 as SGHNT and CDR2 as YYREEE (reference sequence).

The sequencing input was peripheral blood. The rearrangement uses TRBV5-4 and TRBJ2-1, with 7 bases aligning to TRBD1. This receptor was taken from a human donor in a cohort sampled during active COVID-19. Here the CDR3 DNA reads TGTGCCAGCAGCTTCTGGTGGGACAGCGTAATGGGGGAGCAGTTCTTC. Translating gives CASSFWWDSVMGEQFF.